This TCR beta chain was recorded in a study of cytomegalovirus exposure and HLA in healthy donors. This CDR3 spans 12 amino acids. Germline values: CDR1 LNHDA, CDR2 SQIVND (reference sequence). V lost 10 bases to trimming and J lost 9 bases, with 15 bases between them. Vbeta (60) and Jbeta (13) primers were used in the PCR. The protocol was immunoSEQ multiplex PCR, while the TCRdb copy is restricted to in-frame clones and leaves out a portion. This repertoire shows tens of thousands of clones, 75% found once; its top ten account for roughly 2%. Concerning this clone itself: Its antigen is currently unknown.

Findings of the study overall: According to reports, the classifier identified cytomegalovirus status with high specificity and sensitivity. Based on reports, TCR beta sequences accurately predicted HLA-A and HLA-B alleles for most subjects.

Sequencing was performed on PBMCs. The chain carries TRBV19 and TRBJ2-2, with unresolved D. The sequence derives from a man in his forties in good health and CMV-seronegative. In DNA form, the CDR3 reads TGTGCCACCTTTAGCCCTGCCCGGGAGCTGTTTTTT. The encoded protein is CATFSPARELFF. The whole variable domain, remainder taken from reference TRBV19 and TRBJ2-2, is DGGITQSPKYLFRKEGQNVTLSCEQNLNHDAMYWYRQDPGQGLRLIYYSQIVNDFQKGDIAEGYSVSREKKESFPLTVTSAQKNPTAFYLCATFSPARELFFGEGSRLTVL.